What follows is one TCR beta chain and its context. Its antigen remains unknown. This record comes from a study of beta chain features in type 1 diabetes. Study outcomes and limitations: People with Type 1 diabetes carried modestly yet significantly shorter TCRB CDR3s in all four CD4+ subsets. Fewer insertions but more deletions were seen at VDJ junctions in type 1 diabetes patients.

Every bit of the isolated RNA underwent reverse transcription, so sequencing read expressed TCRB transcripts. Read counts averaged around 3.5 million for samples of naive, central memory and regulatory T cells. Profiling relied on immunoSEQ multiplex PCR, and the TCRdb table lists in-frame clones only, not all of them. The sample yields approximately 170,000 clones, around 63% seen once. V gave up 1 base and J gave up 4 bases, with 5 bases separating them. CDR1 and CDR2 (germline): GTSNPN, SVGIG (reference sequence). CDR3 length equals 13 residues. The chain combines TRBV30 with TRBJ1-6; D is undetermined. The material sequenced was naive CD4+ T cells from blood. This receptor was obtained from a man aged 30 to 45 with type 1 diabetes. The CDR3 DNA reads TGTGCCTGGAGTGGCGGGTATAATTCACCCCTCCACTTT. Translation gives CAWSGGYNSPLHF.